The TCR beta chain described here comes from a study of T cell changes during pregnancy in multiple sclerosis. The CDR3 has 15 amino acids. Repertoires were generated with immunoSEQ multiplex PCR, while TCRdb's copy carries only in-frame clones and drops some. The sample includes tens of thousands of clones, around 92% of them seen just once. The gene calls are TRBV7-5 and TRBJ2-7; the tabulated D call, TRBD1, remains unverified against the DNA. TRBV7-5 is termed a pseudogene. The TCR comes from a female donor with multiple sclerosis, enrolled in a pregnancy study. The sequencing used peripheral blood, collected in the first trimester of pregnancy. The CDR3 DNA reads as TGTGTCAGAAGCTTTCGCGAGGGGGACTCCTACGAGCAGTACTTC. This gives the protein CVRSFREGDSYEQYF.